These 12 T cell receptor beta chains were all obtained from the same sample, sequenced in a study of CD8+CD57+ T cells in acquired aplastic anemia. Both TCR beta VDJ combination and CDR3 sequence profiling were carried out. Genomic DNA was the template for this profiling. TCRdb re-called the reads with MiXCR, one entry per CDR3 protein. The sample has 250,000 to 350,000 distinct CDR3 sequences, 50% to 70% seen once. The sample taken for sequencing was sorted CD4+, CD8+, or CD8+CD57+ T cells (not recorded which) from PBMCs. These receptors came from a human donor with severe aplastic anemia or a healthy control (not recorded which).

CDR3 coding DNA: TGTGCCATCAGTGCGGCCGTAACGAACACTGAAGCTTTCTTT. Translated: CAISAAVTNTEAFF. The genes are TRBV10-3 and TRBJ1-1; D is unresolved. The CDR3 runs to 14 residues. V was pared by 4 bases and J by 1 base, with 10 bases between. Looked up from germline, CDR1 is ENHRY and CDR2 is SYGVKD.

This clonotype has more than one count but fewer than ten. The chain links TRBV5-1 to TRBJ2-5, with 11 bases fitting TRBD2. The CDR3 has 14 amino acids. Germline assignment: CDR1 SGHRS and CDR2 YFSETQ. The junction had 5 bases not matched to a gene; V was cut back by 5 bases and J by 5 bases. This CDR3 is CASSGTSGPETQYF. The CDR3 DNA reads as TGCGCCAGCAGTGGGACTAGCGGTCCGGAGACCCAGTACTTC. The full variable domain, with the rest looked up from reference TRBV5-1 and TRBJ2-5, is KAGVTQTPRYLIKTRGQQVTLSCSPISGHRSVSWYQQTPGQGLQFLFEYFSETQRNKGNFPGRFSGRQFSNSRSEMNVSTLELGDSALYLCASSGTSGPETQYFGPGTRLLVL.

The V and J genes are TRBV2 and TRBJ2-7; 8 bases match TRBD1. Per germline, CDR1 SNHLY and CDR2 FYNNEI. V lost 10 bases and J lost 6; bases outside the gene matches: 11. This CDR3 comprises 13 residues. DNA of the CDR3: TGTGCCACCACCAGTACAGGGGGTCTCGAGCAGTACTTC. Its protein is CATTSTGGLEQYF.

The chain employs TRBV15 and TRBJ2-2, with 9 positions matching TRBD2. Germline lookup yields CDR1 LNHNV and CDR2 YYDKDF (reference sequence). The CDR3 totals 17 residues. J gave up 5 bases and V 3 bases, and 10 bases lay outside the gene matches. CDR3 residues: CATSRQGAGGPTGELFF. The CDR3 nucleotides are TGTGCCACCAGCAGGCAAGGGGCGGGAGGGCCTACCGGGGAGCTGTTTTTT.

This clonotype was seen at least ten times. This chain links TRBV4-1 with TRBJ1-2, with 7 positions matching TRBD1. The CDR3 spans 14 residues. Trimming removed 7 bases from V and 3 bases from J; junction bases left unmatched: 8. The germline CDR1 and CDR2 sequences are MGHRA and YSYEKL. The DNA for the CDR3 is TGCGCCAGCACCCAGGAGGGGGCCCACTATGGCTACACCTTC. It is translated as CASTQEGAHYGYTF.

V gene TRBV11-2 combines with J gene TRBJ1-4; perhaps TRBD1 as D (6 bases). With 0 bases removed from V and 9 bases from J, the gap between germline ends came to 17 bases. Looked up from germline, CDR1 is SGHAT and CDR2 is FQNNGV. This CDR3 has 16 residues. The CDR3 is CASSLEAQGTGQKLFF. CDR3 in DNA: TGTGCCAGCAGCTTAGAAGCTCAGGGAACAGGGCAAAAACTGTTTTTT.

For this clonotype: In this CDR3 the conserved last residue, phenylalanine or tryptophan, is missing, so a read error is likely. CDR3 residues: CATSGLSTGELFL. For the CDR3, the DNA is TGTGCCACCTCGGGACTATCCACCGGGGAGCTGTTTCTT. The V and J genes are TRBV24-1 and TRBJ2-2; 7 bases are a match to TRBD2. Germline CDR1 and CDR2: KGHDR and SFDVKD. Trimming cost V 9 bases and J 4 bases; bases outside gene matches: 4. The CDR3 contains 13 residues.

This clonotype turned up a few times. The gene calls are TRBV7-9 and TRBJ1-6; D call uncertain. CDR1 and CDR2 (germline): SEHNR, FQNEAQ (reference sequence). The CDR3 spans 14 residues. V was clipped by 5 bases and J by 9 bases, with 14 bases between them. CDR3 nucleotides: TGTGCCAGCAGCGGCGACGGTCGCGTTTCACCCCTCCACTTT. Translated, it gives CASSGDGRVSPLHF.

This clonotype occurred many times. This chain uses TRBV6-1 with TRBJ2-1; D is possibly TRBD1 (7 bases). This CDR3 is 15 amino acids long. Trimming left V 4 bases short and J 2 bases short, with 12 bases between. CDR1 is MNHNS, CDR2 SASEGT, per germline. CDR3 in amino acids: CASSGQGGAYNEQFF. CDR3 in DNA: TGTGCCAGCAGTGGGCAGGGGGGTGCCTACAATGAGCAGTTCTTC.

A few counts support this clonotype. The chain links TRBV5-5 to TRBJ2-1; the match to TRBD2 covers 7 bases. V was clipped by 4 bases and J by 4 bases; unmatched bases: 11. This CDR3 is built from 16 residues. The germline CDR1 and CDR2 sequences are SGHKS and YYEKEE (reference sequence). This CDR3 is CASSPREAGRYNEQFF. CDR3 DNA sequence: TGTGCCAGCAGCCCCCGGGAGGCGGGACGATACAATGAGCAGTTCTTC.

The CDR3 loop reads CSARRTYNSPLHF. The CDR3 region has the DNA TGCAGTGCGAGGAGGACCTATAATTCACCCCTCCACTTT. J is TRBJ1-6 and V is TRBV20-1; D is undetermined. This CDR3 spans 13 amino acids. CDR1 is DFQATT, CDR2 SNEGSKA, per germline (reference sequence). V lost 6 bases and J 2 bases, leaving 8 bases between the germline ends.

This clonotype was picked up many times. The V and J genes are TRBV20-1 and TRBJ1-6; D uncertain. This CDR3 is built from 16 residues. V was clipped by 3 bases and J by 6 bases, with 18 bases between them. Germline assignment: CDR1 DFQATT and CDR2 SNEGSKA (reference sequence). This chain's CDR3 is CSASRPGGSGNSPLHF. The CDR3 coding sequence is TGCAGTGCTAGTAGGCCCGGTGGTAGTGGTAATTCACCCCTCCACTTT.